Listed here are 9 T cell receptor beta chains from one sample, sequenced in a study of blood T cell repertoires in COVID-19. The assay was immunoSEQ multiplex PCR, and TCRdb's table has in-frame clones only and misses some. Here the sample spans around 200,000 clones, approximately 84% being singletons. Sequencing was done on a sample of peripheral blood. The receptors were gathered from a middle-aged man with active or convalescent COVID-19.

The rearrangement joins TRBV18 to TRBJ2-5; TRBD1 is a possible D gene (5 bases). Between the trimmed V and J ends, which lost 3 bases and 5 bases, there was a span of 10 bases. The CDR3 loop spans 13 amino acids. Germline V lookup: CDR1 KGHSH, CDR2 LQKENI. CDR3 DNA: TGTGCCAGCTCACCGCAGGGTGGGGAGACCCAGTACTTC. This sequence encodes CASSPQGGETQYF.

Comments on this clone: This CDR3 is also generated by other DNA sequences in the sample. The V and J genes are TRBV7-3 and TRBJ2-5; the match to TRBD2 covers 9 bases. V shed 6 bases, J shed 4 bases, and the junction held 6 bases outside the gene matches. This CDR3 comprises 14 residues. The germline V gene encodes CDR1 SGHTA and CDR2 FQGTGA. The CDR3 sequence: CASSLAGRGETQYF. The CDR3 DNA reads TGTGCCAGCAGTCTAGCGGGGAGGGGAGAGACCCAGTACTTC.

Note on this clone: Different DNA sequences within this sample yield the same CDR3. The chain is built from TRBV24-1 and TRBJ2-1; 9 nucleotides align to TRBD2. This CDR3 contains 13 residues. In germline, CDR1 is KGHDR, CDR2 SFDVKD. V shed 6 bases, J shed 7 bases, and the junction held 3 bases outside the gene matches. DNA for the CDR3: TGTGCCACCAGTCGCGGGGGGGGTAATGAGCAGTTCTTC. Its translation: CATSRGGGNEQFF.

DNA of the CDR3: TGTGCCAGCAGTTTAAGCTATAACTATGGCTACACCTTC. It codes for CASSLSYNYGYTF. The chain couples TRBV28 to TRBJ1-2; unclear D gene. The CDR3 length is 13 residues. Looked up from germline, CDR1 is MDHEN and CDR2 is SYDVKM. V lost 2 bases, J lost 1 base, and 5 bases lay in between.

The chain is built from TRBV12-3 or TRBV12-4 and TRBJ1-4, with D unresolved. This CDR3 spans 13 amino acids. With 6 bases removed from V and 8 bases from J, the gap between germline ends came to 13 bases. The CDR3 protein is CASSPSRGEKLFF. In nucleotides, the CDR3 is TGTGCCAGCAGCCCGAGCCGAGGGGAAAAACTGTTTTTT.

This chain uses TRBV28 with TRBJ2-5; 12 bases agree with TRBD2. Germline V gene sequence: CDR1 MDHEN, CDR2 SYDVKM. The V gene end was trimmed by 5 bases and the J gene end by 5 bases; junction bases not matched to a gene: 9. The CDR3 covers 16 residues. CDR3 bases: TGTGCCAGCAGTCCCCGACTAGCGGGGGCCTCGGAGACCCAGTACTTC. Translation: CASSPRLAGASETQYF.

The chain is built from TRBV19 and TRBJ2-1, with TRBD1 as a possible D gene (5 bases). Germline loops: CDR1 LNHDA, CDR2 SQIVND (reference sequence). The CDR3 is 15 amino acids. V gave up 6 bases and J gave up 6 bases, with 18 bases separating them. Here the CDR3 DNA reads TGTGCCAGTAGGCCCTATGGGGCGCCCAGCAATGAGCAGTTCTTC. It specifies CASRPYGAPSNEQFF.

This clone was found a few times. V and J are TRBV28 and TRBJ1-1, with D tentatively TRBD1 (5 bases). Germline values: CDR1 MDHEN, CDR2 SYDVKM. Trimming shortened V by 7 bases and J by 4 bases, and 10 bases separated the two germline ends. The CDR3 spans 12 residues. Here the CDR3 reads CASTRGSTEAFF. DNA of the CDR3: TGTGCCAGCACCCGGGGGAGCACTGAAGCTTTCTTT.

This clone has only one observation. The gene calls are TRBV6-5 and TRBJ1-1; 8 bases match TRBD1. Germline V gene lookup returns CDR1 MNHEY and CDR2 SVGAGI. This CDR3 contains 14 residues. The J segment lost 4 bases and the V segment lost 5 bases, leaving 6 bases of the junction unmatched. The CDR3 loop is CASSRPGQATEAFF. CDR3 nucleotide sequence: TGTGCCAGCAGTAGACCGGGACAGGCCACTGAAGCTTTCTTT.